Following are 6 T cell receptor beta chains from one sample sequenced in a study of beta chain features in type 1 diabetes. All of the isolated RNA was reverse transcribed, so expressed TCRB transcripts were sequenced. Using immunoSEQ multiplex PCR, the repertoire was profiled, and TCRdb retains in-frame clones only, with some absent. Of under 800,000 clones listed, around 15% are singletons. The sample was naive CD4+ T cells from blood. The receptors here all came from a man aged 18-30 years in good health.

CDR3: CASSFEGSTGYTF. CDR3 in DNA: TGCGCCAGCAGCTTTGAGGGGTCTACAGGCTACACCTTC. The genes are TRBV5-1 and TRBJ1-2; maybe TRBD1 (5 bases). Germline V gene lookup returns CDR1 SGHRS and CDR2 YFSETQ. The CDR3 is 13 amino acids. V lost 2 bases to trimming and J lost 8 bases, with 13 bases between them.

The CDR3, as DNA: TGTGCCAGCAGTCCCCCGCAGGGGTATAATTCACCCCTCCACTTT. Its translation is CASSPPQGYNSPLHF. V gene TRBV28 combines with J gene TRBJ1-6; possibly TRBD1 for D (6 bases). CDR1 and CDR2 from the germline V gene are MDHEN and SYDVKM. V was trimmed by 5 bases and J by 4 bases, leaving 12 bases between them. This CDR3 is built from 15 residues. The whole variable domain, remainder taken from reference TRBV28 and TRBJ1-6, is DVKVTQSSRYLVKRTGEKVFLECVQDMDHENMFWYRQDPGLGLRLIYFSYDVKMKEKGDIPEGYSVSREKKERFSLILESASTNQTSMYLCASSPPQGYNSPLHFGNGTRLTVT.

The V gene is TRBV19, the J gene TRBJ1-5; D is undetermined. Trimming left V 4 bases short and J 0 bases short, with 7 bases between. This CDR3 spans 14 amino acids. The V gene's germline CDR1 is LNHDA and CDR2 SQIVND (reference sequence). The CDR3 here is CASSRGYSNQPQHF. The CDR3, as DNA: TGTGCCAGTAGTAGGGGATATAGCAATCAGCCCCAGCATTTT.

This clone came up once. The chain links TRBV28 to TRBJ2-5, with TRBD1 matching 10 bases. This CDR3 is 14 amino acids long. Trimming at V came to 1 base and at J to 11 bases, leaving 7 bases not matched to a gene. Germline CDR1 and CDR2: MDHEN and SYDVKM. The CDR3 bases are TGTGCCAGCAGTTTATCCGGGACAGGGGACAAGCAGTACTTC. Translation: CASSLSGTGDKQYF.

In this sample, this clone turned up a few times. The J gene is TRBJ2-1, the V gene TRBV11-2; either TRBD1 or TRBD2 may fit D (5 bases each). Germline CDR1 reads SGHAT; CDR2 reads FQNNGV. CDR3 length: 14 residues. Between the trimmed V and J ends, which lost 1 base and 9 bases, there was a span of 13 bases. CDR3 sequence: CASSLVPGTGEQFF. DNA for the CDR3: TGTGCCAGCAGCTTAGTCCCCGGGACGGGTGAGCAGTTCTTC.

V usage is TRBV6-5 and J usage is TRBJ1-2; 8 nucleotides match TRBD1. CDR3 length: 14 residues. In germline, CDR1 is MNHEY, CDR2 SVGAGI. With V trimmed by 6 bases and J by 6 bases, 9 bases remained unmatched. CDR3 sequence reads: CASRQTGQGNGYTF. The CDR3 bases are TGTGCCAGCAGGCAAACAGGACAGGGCAATGGCTACACCTTC.